The rows below give T cell receptor beta chains drawn from one sample of a study of identical twins. Each CDR3 protein is one row after TCRdb ran MiXCR on the 5' RACE reads. The sample lists 1.5 million to 2 million distinct CDR3 sequences, less than 35% occurring once. Sequencing used cord blood. The source is a newborn girl in good health. Each CDR3 is given without its conserved first and last residue.

J gene | V gene | CDR3 length | CDR3 protein
TRBJ2-7 | TRBV27 | 12 | ASSLLADRHEQY
TRBJ2-1 | TRBV20-1 | 11 | SAGTSHYNEQF
TRBJ2-1 | TRBV11-2 | 15 | ASSKEGGALPYNEQF
TRBJ2-3 | TRBV3-1 | 15 | ASSQDPPRGGTDTRY
TRBJ1-2 | TRBV19 | 16 | ASSSRSAYSQLGYGYT
TRBJ1-2 | TRBV19 | 12 | ASRTPGRNYGYT
TRBJ1-1 | TRBV7-8 | 13 | ASSLDRWANTEAF
TRBJ1-4 | TRBV7-8 | 15 | ASSPTRLPRANEKLF
TRBJ2-7 | TRBV20-1 | 12 | SAQRGGHSYEQY
TRBJ2-1 | TRBV20-1 | 12 | SAKGGLAGNEQF
TRBJ1-5 | TRBV20-1 | 10 | SVKQGNQPQH
TRBJ2-7 | TRBV9 | 12 | ASSVGTGFNEQY
. | TRBV10-3 | 12 | AISESAAPYEQY
TRBJ1-6 | TRBV3-1 | 14 | ASSQRGISYNSPLH
TRBJ2-3 | TRBV20-1 | 15 | SASGGLAGGLTDTQY
TRBJ2-7 | TRBV28 | 14 | ASSLNFYPVGYEQY
TRBJ2-7 | TRBV3-1 | 12 | ASSLGQAMGEQY
TRBJ1-1 | TRBV20-1 | 11 | SAEQGADAEAF
. | TRBV25-1 | 12 | ASSEVVWGGEQY
TRBJ2-7 | TRBV5-1 | 13 | ASSSSGGSSYEQY
TRBJ1-1 | TRBV7-9 | 17 | ASSLAGWGTGRANTEAF
. | TRBV4-2 | 13 | ASSRDMVDYNEQY
TRBJ1-4 | TRBV28 | 13 | ASSFVDRRNEKLF
TRBJ2-6 | TRBV11-2 | 13 | ASSLEVGWANVLT
TRBJ1-1 | TRBV5-1 | 16 | ASSLDRQGGYLGTEAF
TRBJ2-7 | TRBV7-9 | 10 | ASSLAVETRY
TRBJ2-5 | TRBV7-2 | 13 | ASSLLAATQETQY
TRBJ2-3 | TRBV4-2 | 13 | ASSQQVAGTDTQY
TRBJ2-1 | TRBV20-1 | 10 | SARGRAYEQF
TRBJ2-4 | TRBV28 | 11 | ASTGRRENIQY
. | TRBV7-2 | 13 | ASSMAGTLYNEQY
TRBJ2-3 | TRBV4-1 | 11 | ASSRTTTDTQY
TRBJ2-2 | TRBV4-1 | 17 | ASSQDPAGWIANTGELF
TRBJ2-5 | TRBV24-1 | 10 | ATSGGWETQY
TRBJ2-7 | TRBV9 | 13 | ASGDGLADSYEQY
TRBJ2-1 | TRBV21-1 | 13 | ASSKTGDTSNEQF
TRBJ1-2 | TRBV10-3 | 12 | AITPGLPNYGYT
TRBJ2-7 | TRBV10-1 | 11 | ASSESWDYEQY
TRBJ2-2 | TRBV20-1 | 10 | SASGATGELF
TRBJ2-7 | TRBV28 | 8 | ASSFHEQY
TRBJ1-1 | TRBV14 | 12 | ASSRDPGNSEAF
TRBJ1-2 | TRBV6-6 | 13 | ASSKGQGALDGYT
TRBJ1-5 | TRBV25-1 | 12 | ASSDWADDQPQH
TRBJ1-4 | TRBV20-1 | 10 | SARKGRGKLF
. | TRBV2 | 12 | ASRAASGYNEQY
TRBJ2-3 | TRBV7-8 | 13 | ASSPPGPTTDTQY
TRBJ1-2 | TRBV20-1 | 15 | SVFPGLGTRKNYGYT
. | TRBV20-1 | 12 | SARVRKGRETQY
TRBJ1-1 | TRBV9 | 14 | ASSVDLREGGTEAF
TRBJ2-1 | TRBV15 | 15 | ATSARTFVRAANEQF
TRBJ2-1 | TRBV11-2 | 15 | ASSFRGRVPTQETQF
TRBJ2-7 | TRBV20-1 | 13 | SARDVWQNLYEQY
TRBJ2-3 | TRBV12-3/TRBV12-4 | 19 | ASRLSLTSGGAKGKTDTQY
TRBJ2-5 | TRBV28 | 14 | ASSSPRGGPKETQY
TRBJ1-4 | TRBV3-1 | 11 | ASSQDRKAARF
TRBJ2-1 | TRBV2 | 10 | ASGSSDNEQF
TRBJ2-7 | TRBV4-1 | 12 | ASSQEGYSYEQY
. | TRBV4-1 | 15 | ASSQVRTGVTYNEQY
TRBJ2-3 | TRBV2 | 13 | ASSEVGQGTDTQY
TRBJ1-2 | TRBV3-1 | 9 | AGSQNSGYT